This T cell receptor beta chain was found in a study of shared clonotypes between healthy human individuals. The wider study: Sampling drew on donors who were a couple of women and three men aged 18 to 49. Every donor yielded three CD4 naive, three CD4 memory, two CD8 naive and one CD8 memory plate. Study-level findings and limits: Across subsets, estimated richness was generally greater for naive than for memory populations. The study's rarefaction showed incomplete sorted-subset sequencing despite large depth.

Profiling relied on immunoSEQ multiplex PCR, and the TCRdb table lists in-frame clones only, not all of them. The repertoire consists of roughly 2,000,000 clones, with about 93% occurring once and the leading ten covering more than 1.5%. CD45RO-negative CD8 cells positively selected for CCR7 made up the naive population, which excluded terminally differentiated effector memory CD45RA+ cells. V lost 4 bases and J lost 2, with 5 bases in between. CDR1 SEHNR and CDR2 FQNEAQ come from the germline V gene (reference sequence). This CDR3 comprises 13 residues. Of note for this clone: Its antigen is currently unknown.

The sequencing sample was made of naive CD8+ T cells from PBMCs. The origin of this receptor is a man younger than 35 in good health. Some clones in this sample may be carry-over from other donors' samples. This chain links TRBV7-9 with TRBJ1-4; D is unresolved. The CDR3 is CASSSGTNEKLFF. The CDR3, as DNA: TGTGCCAGCAGCTCGGGTACTAATGAAAAACTGTTTTTT.